One and the same sample provided the 11 T cell receptor beta chains below, sequenced in a study of cytomegalovirus exposure and HLA in healthy donors. Vbeta (60) and Jbeta (13) primers were used in the PCR. Profiling relied on immunoSEQ multiplex PCR, and the TCRdb table lists in-frame clones only, not all of them. The sample lists around 50,000 clones, 60% to 85% occurring once. Source material: PBMCs. Receptors were obtained from a man aged 25 to 40 in good health and CMV-seropositive.

The V and J genes are TRBV7-2 and TRBJ1-5, with a weak D call TRBD1 (6 bases). This CDR3 region has 14 residues. Germline lookup yields CDR1 SGHTA and CDR2 FQGNSA. The V end lost 4 bases, the J end lost 5 bases, and 12 bases lay between the germline ends. CDR3 loop: CASSSDSGYQPQHF. CDR3 nucleotide sequence: TGTGCCAGCAGCTCGGACAGCGGTTATCAGCCCCAGCATTTT. Using reference TRBV7-2 and TRBJ1-5 for the parts outside the CDR3, the full variable domain is GAGVSQSPSNKVTEKGKDVELRCDPISGHTALYWYRQSLGQGLEFLIYFQGNSAPDKSGLPSDRFSAERTGGSVSTLTIQRTQQEDSAVYLCASSSDSGYQPQHFGDGTRLSIL.

This clone appeared a single time. The V and J genes are TRBV10-3 and TRBJ1-5; 7 bases fit TRBD1. Germline V gives CDR1 ENHRY, CDR2 SYGVKD. J was trimmed by 1 base and V by 11 bases; bases with no gene match: 11. This CDR3 has 15 residues. In DNA, the CDR3 is TGTGCCTCCAGTAGGGCAGGGGGAAGCAATCAGCCCCAGCATTTT. It specifies CASSRAGGSNQPQHF.

V is TRBV29-1 and J is TRBJ1-4, with D uncertain. The germline V gene encodes CDR1 SQVTM and CDR2 ANQGSEA. Trimming left V 2 bases short and J 8 bases short, with 15 bases between. This CDR3 has 14 amino acids. This chain's CDR3 is CSVESEDRGEKLFF. Written as DNA, the CDR3 is TGCAGCGTTGAATCGGAGGACCGAGGAGAAAAACTGTTTTTT.

The chain recombines TRBV30 with TRBJ1-3, with D unclear. CDR3 length equals 12 residues. Germline CDR1 reads GTSNPN; CDR2 reads SVGIG (reference sequence). V lost 1 base to trimming and J lost 8 bases, with 9 bases between them. CDR3 sequence (DNA): TGTGCCTGGAGTGGGACTCTCCACACCATATATTTT. It specifies CAWSGTLHTIYF.

This rearrangement joins TRBV6-1 to TRBJ1-5; D perhaps matches TRBD1 (5 bases). V was clipped by 3 bases and J by 5 bases, with 14 bases between them. Germline lookup yields CDR1 MNHNS and CDR2 SASEGT. This CDR3 has 15 amino acids. In DNA form, the CDR3 reads TGTGCCAGCAGTGATTCCTGGGGCACCTATCAGCCCCAGCATTTT. Translated: CASSDSWGTYQPQHF.

The rearrangement links TRBV5-1 to TRBJ1-4; D remains unclear. Trimming cost V 0 bases and J 3 bases, with 6 bases left between them. The CDR3 length is 14 residues. The germline V gene encodes CDR1 SGHRS and CDR2 YFSETQ. The CDR3 protein is CASSLGGSNEKLFF. DNA of the CDR3: TGCGCCAGCAGCTTGGGAGGGTCTAATGAAAAACTGTTTTTT.

In this sample, this clone turned up once. This rearrangement joins TRBV11-2 to TRBJ2-5; TRBD1 is a possible D gene (6 bases). This CDR3 comprises 14 residues. V lost 5 bases to trimming and J lost 3 bases, with 13 bases between them. The germline V gene has CDR1 SGHAT and CDR2 FQNNGV. The CDR3 DNA is TGTGCCAGCAGCCGTACAGGGAACGAAGAGACCCAGTACTTC. Residues: CASSRTGNEETQYF.

In this sample, this clone turned up a few times. This sequence joins TRBV7-9 and TRBJ1-1; TRBD1 agrees at 7 bases. Trimming at V came to 1 base and at J to 1 base, leaving 6 bases not matched to a gene. Germline V gives CDR1 SEHNR, CDR2 FQNEAQ (reference sequence). The CDR3 sequence is 16 residues long. DNA for the CDR3: TGTGCCAGCAGCTTAGGAAGGGACAGACCGAACACTGAAGCTTTCTTT. Residues: CASSLGRDRPNTEAFF.

The chain combines TRBV27 with TRBJ2-2; no clear D. The ends were cut back, 6 bases at V and 8 bases at J, with 13 bases in the middle. CDR1 MNHEY and CDR2 SMNVEV come from the germline V gene (reference sequence). The CDR3 sequence is 13 residues long. The CDR3 region is CASSNLVAGELFF. Written as DNA, the CDR3 is TGTGCCAGCAGCAATTTAGTTGCGGGGGAGCTGTTTTTT.

This chain connects TRBV5-1 to TRBJ1-3, with TRBD1 matching over 7 bases. Losses at the gene ends were 1 base for V and 1 base for J; bases not matched to a gene: 2. CDR1 and CDR2 from the germline V gene are SGHRS and YFSETQ. CDR3 length: 15 residues. The CDR3 DNA reads TGCGCCAGCAGCTTGACAGGGGAATCTGGAAACACCATATATTTT. Translated, it gives CASSLTGESGNTIYF. The variable domain in full, completed from reference TRBV5-1 and TRBJ1-3, reads KAGVTQTPRYLIKTRGQQVTLSCSPISGHRSVSWYQQTPGQGLQFLFEYFSETQRNKGNFPGRFSGRQFSNSRSEMNVSTLELGDSALYLCASSLTGESGNTIYFGEGSWLTVV.

This clone was recorded a few times. V usage is TRBV5-4 and J usage is TRBJ2-7; TRBD2 matches 10 bases. The CDR3 length is 15 residues. V lost 2 bases, J lost 7 bases, and 9 bases stayed unmatched. CDR1 is SGHNT, CDR2 YYREEE, per germline (reference sequence). The CDR3 sequence: CASSLERGGQGEQYF. The CDR3 nucleotides are TGTGCCAGCAGCTTAGAGCGGGGGGGCCAAGGGGAGCAGTACTTC.